There are many counts of the clone carrying this TCR beta chain. This entry belongs to a study of regulatory T cells in long-lasting Graves disease. CDR1 and CDR2 from the germline V gene are GTSNPN and SVGIG (reference sequence). V was cut by 8 bases and J by 5 bases, with 21 bases left in between. This CDR3 has 14 amino acids. Time point reported: newly diagnosed GD, antithyroid drugs for less than 3 months. Generation of the TCR library employed RNA extracted from PBMCs. Building the TCR beta libraries relied on iRepertoire HTBI primers, and CDR3 regions underwent Arm-PCR. TCRdb re-analysed the multiplex PCR reads in MiXCR, keeping a single row per CDR3 protein. Among 400,000 to 450,000 distinct CDR3 sequences listed, about 15% were seen once. The same sample was also studied in work on T cells in Graves' hyperthyroidism and ophthalmopathy.

The clonotype was recovered from a woman aged 25 to 45 with Graves disease. The source material was peripheral blood mononuclear cells (PBMCs), sampled at new diagnosis, from a patient treated with antithyroid drugs. The chain links TRBV30 to TRBJ2-5, with D possibly TRBD2 on 6 matching bases. The CDR3: CAGTHRVRGETQYF. CDR3 nucleotide sequence: TGTGCCGGGACCCACCGGGTCCGGGGGGAGACCCAGTACTTC.